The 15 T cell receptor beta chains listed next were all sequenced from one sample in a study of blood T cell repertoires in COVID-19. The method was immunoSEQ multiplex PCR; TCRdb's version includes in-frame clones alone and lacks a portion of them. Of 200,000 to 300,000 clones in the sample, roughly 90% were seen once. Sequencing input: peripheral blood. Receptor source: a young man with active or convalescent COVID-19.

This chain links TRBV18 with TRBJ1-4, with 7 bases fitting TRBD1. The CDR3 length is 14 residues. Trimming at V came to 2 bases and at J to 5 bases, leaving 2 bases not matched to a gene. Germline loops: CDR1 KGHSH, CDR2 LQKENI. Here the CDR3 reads CASSPGTENEKLFF. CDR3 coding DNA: TGTGCCAGCTCACCAGGGACAGAAAATGAAAAACTGTTTTTT. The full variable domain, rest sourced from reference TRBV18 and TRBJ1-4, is NAGVMQNPRHLVRRRGQEARLRCSPMKGHSHVYWYRQLPEEGLKFMVYLQKENIIDESGMPKERFSAEFPKEGPSILRIQQVVRGDSAAYFCASSPGTENEKLFFGSGTQLSVL.

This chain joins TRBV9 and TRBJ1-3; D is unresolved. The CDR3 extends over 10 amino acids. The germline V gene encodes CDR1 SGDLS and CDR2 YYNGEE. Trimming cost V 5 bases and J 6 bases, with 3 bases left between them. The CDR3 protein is CASRQNTIYF. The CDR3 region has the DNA TGTGCCAGCAGACAAAACACCATATATTTT.

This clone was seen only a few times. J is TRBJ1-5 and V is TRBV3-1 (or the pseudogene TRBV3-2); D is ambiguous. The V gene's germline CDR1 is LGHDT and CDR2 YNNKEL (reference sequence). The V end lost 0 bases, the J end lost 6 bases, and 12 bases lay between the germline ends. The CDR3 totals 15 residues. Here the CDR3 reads CASSQDSGPRQPQHF. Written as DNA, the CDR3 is TGTGCCAGCAGCCAAGATTCAGGTCCCCGTCAGCCCCAGCATTTT.

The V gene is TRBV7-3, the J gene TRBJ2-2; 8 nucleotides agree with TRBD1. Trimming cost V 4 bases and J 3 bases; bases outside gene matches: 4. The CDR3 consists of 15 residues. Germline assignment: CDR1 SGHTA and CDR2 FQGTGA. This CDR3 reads CASSSTGEDTGELFF. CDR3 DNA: TGTGCCAGCAGCTCGACAGGGGAGGACACCGGGGAGCTGTTTTTT. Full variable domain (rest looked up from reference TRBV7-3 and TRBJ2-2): GAGVSQTPSNKVTEKGKYVELRCDPISGHTALYWYRQSLGQGPEFLIYFQGTGAADDSGLPNDRFFAVRPEGSVSTLKIQRTERGDSAVYLCASSSTGEDTGELFFGEGSRLTVL.

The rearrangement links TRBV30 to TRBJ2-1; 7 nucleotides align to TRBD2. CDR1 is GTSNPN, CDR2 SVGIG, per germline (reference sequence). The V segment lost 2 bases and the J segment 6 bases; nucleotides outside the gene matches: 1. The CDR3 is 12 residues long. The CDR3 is CAWSSSGNEQFF. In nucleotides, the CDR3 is TGTGCCTGGAGTTCTAGCGGCAATGAGCAGTTCTTC.

The CDR3 spells CASSEGFRWRGTDTQYF. CDR3 DNA: TGTGCCAGCAGTGAAGGTTTTCGGTGGCGGGGCACAGATACGCAGTATTTT. This rearrangement joins TRBV6-1 to TRBJ2-3; tentative D call: TRBD2 (5 bases). Trimming shortened V by 1 base and J by 1 base, and 15 bases separated the two germline ends. The germline gives CDR1 MNHNS, CDR2 SASEGT. The CDR3 is 17 residues long.

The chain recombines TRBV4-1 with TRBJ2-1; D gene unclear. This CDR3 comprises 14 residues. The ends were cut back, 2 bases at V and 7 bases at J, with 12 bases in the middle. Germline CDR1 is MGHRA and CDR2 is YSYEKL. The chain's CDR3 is CASSQNPGENEQFF. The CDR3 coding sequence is TGCGCCAGCAGCCAAAACCCCGGAGAAAATGAGCAGTTCTTC.

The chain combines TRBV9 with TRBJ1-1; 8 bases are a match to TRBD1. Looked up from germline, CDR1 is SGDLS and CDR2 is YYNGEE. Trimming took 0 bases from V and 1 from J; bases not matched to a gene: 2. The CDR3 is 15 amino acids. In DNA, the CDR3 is TGTGCCAGCAGCGTAGAACAGGGGGGGAACACTGAAGCTTTCTTT. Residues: CASSVEQGGNTEAFF.

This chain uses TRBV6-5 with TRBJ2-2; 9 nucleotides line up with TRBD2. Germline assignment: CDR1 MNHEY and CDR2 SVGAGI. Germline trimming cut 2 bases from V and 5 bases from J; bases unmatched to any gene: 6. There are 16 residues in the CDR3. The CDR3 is CASSYGGGARTGELFF. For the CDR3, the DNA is TGTGCCAGCAGTTACGGCGGGGGGGCTAGGACCGGGGAGCTGTTTTTT.

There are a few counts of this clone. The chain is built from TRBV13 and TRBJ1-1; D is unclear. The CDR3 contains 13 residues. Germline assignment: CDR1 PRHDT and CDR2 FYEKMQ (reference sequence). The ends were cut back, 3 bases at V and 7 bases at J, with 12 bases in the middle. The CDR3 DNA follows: TGTGCCAGCAGCTTTTTCAATAGCGGTGAAGCTTTCTTT. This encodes CASSFFNSGEAFF.

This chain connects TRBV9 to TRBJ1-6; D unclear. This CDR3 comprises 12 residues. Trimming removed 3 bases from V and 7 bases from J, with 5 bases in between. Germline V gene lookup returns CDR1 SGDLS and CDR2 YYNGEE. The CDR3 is CASSDLNSPLHF. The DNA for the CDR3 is TGTGCCAGCAGCGACCTAAATTCACCCCTCCACTTT.

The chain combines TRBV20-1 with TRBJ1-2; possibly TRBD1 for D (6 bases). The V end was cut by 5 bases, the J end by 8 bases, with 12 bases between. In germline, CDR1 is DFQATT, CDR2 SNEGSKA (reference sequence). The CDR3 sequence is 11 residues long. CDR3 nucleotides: TGCAGTGCTTCTACAGGGCCCGGCTACACCTTC. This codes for CSASTGPGYTF.

The CDR3 nucleotides are TGCGCCAGCAGCTTGTTTGCAGGGGGCTTAGTTGGAAACACCATATATTTT. It is translated as CASSLFAGGLVGNTIYF. The gene calls are TRBV5-1 and TRBJ1-3, with 8 bases matching TRBD1. Unmatched junction bases numbered 9, after V lost 1 base and J lost 3 bases. CDR1 SGHRS and CDR2 YFSETQ come from the germline V gene. The CDR3 has 17 amino acids.

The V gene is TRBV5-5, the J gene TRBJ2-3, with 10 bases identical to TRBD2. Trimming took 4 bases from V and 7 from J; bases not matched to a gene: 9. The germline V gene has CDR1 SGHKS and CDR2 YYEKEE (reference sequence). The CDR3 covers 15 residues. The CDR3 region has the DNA TGTGCCAGCAGCGAAGGACTAGCGGTTCGGAATACGCAGTATTTT. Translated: CASSEGLAVRNTQYF.

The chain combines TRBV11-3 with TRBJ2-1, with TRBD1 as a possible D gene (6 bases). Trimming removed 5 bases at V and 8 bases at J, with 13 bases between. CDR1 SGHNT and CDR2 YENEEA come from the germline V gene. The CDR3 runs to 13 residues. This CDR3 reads CASSPGPGDEQFF. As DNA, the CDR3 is TGTGCCAGCAGCCCAGGCCCAGGGGATGAGCAGTTCTTC. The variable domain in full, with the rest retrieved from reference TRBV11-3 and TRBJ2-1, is EAGVVQSPRYKIIEKKQPVAFWCNPISGHNTLYWYLQNLGQGPELLIRYENEEAVDDSQLPKDRFSAERLKGVDSTLKIQPAELGDSAVYLCASSPGPGDEQFFGPGTRLTVL.